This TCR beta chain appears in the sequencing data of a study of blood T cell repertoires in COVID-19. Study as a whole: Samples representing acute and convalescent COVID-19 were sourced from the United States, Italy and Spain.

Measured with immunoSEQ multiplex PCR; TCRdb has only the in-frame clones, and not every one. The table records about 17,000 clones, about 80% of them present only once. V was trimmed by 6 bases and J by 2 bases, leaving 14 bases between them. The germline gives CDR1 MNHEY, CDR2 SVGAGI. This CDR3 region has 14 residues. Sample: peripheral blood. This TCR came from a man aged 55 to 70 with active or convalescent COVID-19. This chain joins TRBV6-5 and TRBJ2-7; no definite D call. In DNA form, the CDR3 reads TGTGCCAGCAGAGCTAGTAGCCTACCCTACGAGCAGTACTTC. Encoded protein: CASRASSLPYEQYF.